The clone carrying this TCR beta chain was seen a single time. The sample originates from a study of cytomegalovirus exposure and HLA in healthy donors. 13 Jbeta primers and 60 Vbeta primers were used for the PCR. The assay was immunoSEQ multiplex PCR, and TCRdb's table has in-frame clones only and misses some. The data show about 190,000 clones, 84% seen once. The sequence came from a woman aged 50 to 60 in good health and CMV-seropositive. The sample was PBMCs.

CDR3 DNA: TGTGCCAGCAGAAGACTAGCGGCGAACACCGGGGAGCTGTTTTTT. This translates into CASRRLAANTGELFF. The chain joins TRBV2 to TRBJ2-2, with TRBD2 identical over 9 bases. Germline V gives CDR1 SNHLY, CDR2 FYNNEI. The CDR3 consists of 15 residues. J lost 0 bases, V lost 6 bases, and 2 bases had no gene match.